These T cell receptor beta chains were read from a single sample in a study of blood T cell repertoires in COVID-19. The data were produced by immunoSEQ multiplex PCR, yet TCRdb's version contains in-frame clones alone and is incomplete. The repertoire holds roughly 380,000 clones, about nine tenths seen once, with just over 1% in the top ten. Sequencing was performed on PBMCs or T cells enriched from blood (not recorded which). The receptors shown here come from a woman between 25 and 40 years old who had been exposed to COVID-19. The CDR3 runs from the conserved cysteine through the conserved F or W. D genes are given only for firm matches. The size field is filled for only some rows; it gives once, few, many or a size class.

cdr3_aa: CASRVTTSSYNEQFF; cdr3_nt: TGTGCCAGCAGAGTCACTACAAGCTCCTACAATGAGCAGTTCTTC; clone_size: .; d_call: .; v_call: TRBV27; j_call: TRBJ2-1
cdr3_aa: CASRGPSNYGYTF; cdr3_nt: TGTGCCAGCAGGGGCCCCTCCAACTATGGCTACACCTTC; clone_size: .; d_call: .; v_call: TRBV6-5; j_call: TRBJ1-2
cdr3_aa: CASSPGTGGEKLFF; cdr3_nt: TGTGCCAGCTCACCCGGGACAGGAGGTGAAAAACTGTTTTTT; clone_size: .; d_call: TRBD1; v_call: TRBV18; j_call: TRBJ1-4
cdr3_aa: CASSQEIGTAYGYTF; cdr3_nt: TGCGCCAGCAGCCAAGAAATCGGGACAGCCTATGGCTACACCTTC; clone_size: .; d_call: TRBD1; v_call: TRBV4-1; j_call: TRBJ1-2
cdr3_aa: CASSLPGVAGKSYEQYF; cdr3_nt: TGTGCCAGCAGCTTACCGGGGGTAGCGGGGAAGAGCTACGAGCAGTACTTC; clone_size: .; d_call: TRBD2; v_call: TRBV7-9; j_call: TRBJ2-7
cdr3_aa: CASSELGRGDGYTF; cdr3_nt: TGTGCCAGCAGTGAATTAGGTAGGGGCGATGGCTACACCTTC; clone_size: .; d_call: .; v_call: TRBV2; j_call: TRBJ1-2
cdr3_aa: CASSSPGQGAYEQYF; cdr3_nt: TGTGCCAGCAGCAGCCCGGGGCAGGGGGCCTACGAGCAGTACTTC; clone_size: once; d_call: TRBD1; v_call: TRBV7-3; j_call: TRBJ2-7
cdr3_aa: CSVPRGGAGELFF; cdr3_nt: TGCAGCGTCCCGCGGGGAGGGGCCGGGGAGCTGTTTTTT; clone_size: .; d_call: TRBD2; v_call: TRBV29-1; j_call: TRBJ2-2
cdr3_aa: CSARGGGQFIYEQYF; cdr3_nt: TGCAGCGCTAGGGGTGGAGGGCAGTTTATTTACGAGCAGTACTTC; clone_size: .; d_call: .; v_call: TRBV29-1; j_call: TRBJ2-7
cdr3_aa: CASSKDPRRTGTGVYEQYF; cdr3_nt: TGTGCCAGCAGCAAAGATCCTCGGCGAACCGGGACAGGGGTCTACGAGCAGTACTTC; clone_size: .; d_call: .; v_call: TRBV21-1; j_call: TRBJ2-7
cdr3_aa: CASSDHGGGQPQHF; cdr3_nt: TGTGCCAGCAGTGACCACGGGGGAGGACAGCCCCAGCATTTT; clone_size: .; d_call: .; v_call: TRBV6-4; j_call: TRBJ1-5
cdr3_aa: CASSNGGTGIVHGYTF; cdr3_nt: TGCGCCAGCAGCAACGGGGGGACAGGGATTGTCCATGGCTACACCTTC; clone_size: .; d_call: TRBD1; v_call: TRBV5-1; j_call: TRBJ1-2
cdr3_aa: CSASEPTGGSSDTQYF; cdr3_nt: TGCAGTGCTAGTGAGCCGACAGGGGGGTCATCGGATACGCAGTATTTT; clone_size: .; d_call: TRBD1; v_call: TRBV20-1; j_call: TRBJ2-3
cdr3_aa: CASSLTGSYGNTIYF; cdr3_nt: TGTGCCAGCAGCTTGACAGGGTCTTATGGAAACACCATATATTTT; clone_size: .; d_call: TRBD1; v_call: TRBV7-8; j_call: TRBJ1-3
cdr3_aa: CATSREGSGRAGTGELFF; cdr3_nt: TGTGCCACCAGCAGAGAAGGTAGCGGGAGGGCCGGCACCGGGGAGCTGTTTTTT; clone_size: .; d_call: TRBD2; v_call: TRBV15; j_call: TRBJ2-2
cdr3_aa: CASGPGTGEKLFF; cdr3_nt: TGCGCCAGCGGCCCCGGGACAGGTGAAAAACTGTTTTTT; clone_size: .; d_call: TRBD1; v_call: TRBV5-1; j_call: TRBJ1-4
cdr3_aa: CASSQVGGRLRAYEQYF; cdr3_nt: TGTGCCAGCAGCCAAGTCGGCGGGAGGCTACGGGCCTACGAGCAGTACTTC; clone_size: .; d_call: TRBD2; v_call: TRBV3-1/TRBV3-2; j_call: TRBJ2-7
cdr3_aa: CASSLQGLVQETQYF; cdr3_nt: TGCGCCAGCAGCCTTCAGGGGCTAGTACAAGAGACCCAGTACTTC; clone_size: .; d_call: .; v_call: TRBV5-1; j_call: TRBJ2-5
cdr3_aa: CASSPRRGNSYEQYF; cdr3_nt: TGTGCCAGCAGTCCCCGACGCGGAAACTCCTACGAGCAGTACTTC; clone_size: .; d_call: .; v_call: TRBV27; j_call: TRBJ2-7
cdr3_aa: CASSLERRTDTQYF; cdr3_nt: TGCGCCAGCAGCTTGGAGCGGCGCACAGATACGCAGTATTTT; clone_size: .; d_call: .; v_call: TRBV5-1; j_call: TRBJ2-3
cdr3_aa: CASSLTGGNEKLFF; cdr3_nt: TGTGCCAGCAGCTTAACCGGGGGGAACGAAAAACTGTTTTTT; clone_size: .; d_call: .; v_call: TRBV7-3; j_call: TRBJ1-4
cdr3_aa: CSVDTDTNEKLFF; cdr3_nt: TGCAGCGTTGACACAGACACTAATGAAAAACTGTTTTTT; clone_size: .; d_call: .; v_call: TRBV29-1; j_call: TRBJ1-4
cdr3_aa: CASSLRLAGDNEQFF; cdr3_nt: TGTGCCAGCTCTCTAAGACTAGCGGGAGACAATGAGCAGTTCTTC; clone_size: .; d_call: TRBD2; v_call: TRBV18; j_call: TRBJ2-1
cdr3_aa: CSVAGGQLMNTEAFF; cdr3_nt: TGCAGCGTTGCCGGGGGACAGCTAATGAACACTGAAGCTTTCTTT; clone_size: few; d_call: TRBD1; v_call: TRBV29-1; j_call: TRBJ1-1
cdr3_aa: CASSWTGTNEKLFF; cdr3_nt: TGTGCCAGCAGCTGGACAGGGACTAATGAAAAACTGTTTTTT; clone_size: .; d_call: TRBD1; v_call: TRBV7-9; j_call: TRBJ1-4
cdr3_aa: CASSSRQDSSYNEQFF; cdr3_nt: TGTGCCAGCAGCTCTCGACAGGACAGCTCCTACAATGAGCAGTTCTTC; clone_size: .; d_call: .; v_call: TRBV5-6; j_call: TRBJ2-1
cdr3_aa: CASSMTRYEQYF; cdr3_nt: TGTGCCAGCAGCATGACTCGCTACGAGCAGTACTTC; clone_size: .; d_call: .; v_call: TRBV11-2; j_call: TRBJ2-7
cdr3_aa: CASTNVANTEAFF; cdr3_nt: TGTGCCAGCACCAATGTGGCAAACACTGAAGCTTTCTTT; clone_size: .; d_call: .; v_call: TRBV7-9; j_call: TRBJ1-1
cdr3_aa: CASSLEASGAYNEQFF; cdr3_nt: TGTGCCAGCAGCTTAGAGGCTAGCGGGGCATACAATGAGCAGTTCTTC; clone_size: .; d_call: TRBD2; v_call: TRBV7-3; j_call: TRBJ2-1
cdr3_aa: CASSSGLLEGETQYF; cdr3_nt: TGCGCCAGCAGCTCGGGACTCCTGGAAGGGGAGACCCAGTACTTC; clone_size: once; d_call: .; v_call: TRBV5-1; j_call: TRBJ2-5
cdr3_aa: CASSHGQTATNEKLFF; cdr3_nt: TGTGCCAGCAGCCACGGACAGACTGCAACTAATGAAAAACTGTTTTTT; clone_size: .; d_call: .; v_call: TRBV7-2; j_call: TRBJ1-4
cdr3_aa: CASSSGLAGGATGELFF; cdr3_nt: TGCGCCAGCAGCTCGGGACTAGCGGGAGGAGCTACCGGGGAGCTGTTTTTT; clone_size: .; d_call: TRBD2; v_call: TRBV5-1; j_call: TRBJ2-2
cdr3_aa: CASSWGQGNPNEQFF; cdr3_nt: TGCGCCAGCAGCTGGGGGCAGGGGAATCCCAATGAGCAGTTCTTC; clone_size: once; d_call: .; v_call: TRBV5-1; j_call: TRBJ2-1
cdr3_aa: CASSHGLNTGELFF; cdr3_nt: TGTGCCAGCAGCCATGGACTCAACACCGGGGAGCTGTTTTTT; clone_size: .; d_call: .; v_call: TRBV7-3; j_call: TRBJ2-2
cdr3_aa: CASSIGLAVAKNIQYF; cdr3_nt: TGTGCCAGTAGTATTGGTCTAGCGGTAGCCAAAAACATTCAGTACTTC; clone_size: .; d_call: TRBD2; v_call: TRBV19; j_call: TRBJ2-4
cdr3_aa: CASSSGQESYEQYF; cdr3_nt: TGTGCCAGCAGCTCGGGACAGGAATCCTACGAGCAGTACTTC; clone_size: .; d_call: TRBD1; v_call: TRBV11-2; j_call: TRBJ2-7
cdr3_aa: CATSRQGYEQYF; cdr3_nt: TGTGCCACCAGCAGGCAGGGCTACGAGCAGTACTTC; clone_size: .; d_call: .; v_call: TRBV15; j_call: TRBJ2-7
cdr3_aa: CASRRGLSRRTDTQYF; cdr3_nt: TGCGCCAGCAGGAGAGGACTATCCAGGCGCACAGATACGCAGTATTTT; clone_size: once; d_call: .; v_call: TRBV10-2; j_call: TRBJ2-3
cdr3_aa: CATTRGGAGYEQYF; cdr3_nt: TGTGCCACCACCCGGGGGGGGGCTGGCTACGAGCAGTACTTC; clone_size: .; d_call: TRBD2; v_call: TRBV27; j_call: TRBJ2-7
cdr3_aa: CASSPIAETQYF; cdr3_nt: TGTGCCAGCAGCCCTATCGCGGAGACCCAGTACTTC; clone_size: .; d_call: .; v_call: TRBV7-9; j_call: TRBJ2-5
cdr3_aa: CASSLVAGPSYEQYF; cdr3_nt: TGCGCCAGCAGCTTGGTAGCAGGGCCTTCCTACGAGCAGTACTTC; clone_size: .; d_call: .; v_call: TRBV5-1; j_call: TRBJ2-7
cdr3_aa: CASSSTSGGTYNEQFF; cdr3_nt: TGTGCTAGCAGCTCAACTAGCGGAGGGACCTACAATGAGCAGTTCTTC; clone_size: .; d_call: TRBD2; v_call: TRBV7-7; j_call: TRBJ2-1